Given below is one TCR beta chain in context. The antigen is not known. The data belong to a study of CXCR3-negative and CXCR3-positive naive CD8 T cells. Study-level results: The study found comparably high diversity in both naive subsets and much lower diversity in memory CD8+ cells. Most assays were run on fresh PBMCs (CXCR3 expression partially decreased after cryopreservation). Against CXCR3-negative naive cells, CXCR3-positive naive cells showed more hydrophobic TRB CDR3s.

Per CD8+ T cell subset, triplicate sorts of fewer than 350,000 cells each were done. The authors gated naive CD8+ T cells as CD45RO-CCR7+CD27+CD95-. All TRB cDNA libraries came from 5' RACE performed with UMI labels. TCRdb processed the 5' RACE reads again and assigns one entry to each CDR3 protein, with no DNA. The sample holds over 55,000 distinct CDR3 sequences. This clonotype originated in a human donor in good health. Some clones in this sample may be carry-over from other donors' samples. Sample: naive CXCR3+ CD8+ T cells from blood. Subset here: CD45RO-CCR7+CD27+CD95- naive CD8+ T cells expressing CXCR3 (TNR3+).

CDR3 amino acids: CASSLESSENQPQHF. This chain links TRBV7-9 with TRBJ1-5. Germline V lookup: CDR1 SEHNR, CDR2 FQNEAQ (reference sequence). The CDR3 runs to 15 residues.